These 10 T cell receptor beta chains came from one sample sequenced in a study of CD8+ T cells in alopecia areata. RNA was extracted and reverse transcribed into cDNA as the sequencing template. Clones were sequenced by immunoSEQ multiplex PCR, and TCRdb holds only the in-frame ones, with some missing. The sample lists about 200,000 clones; about 61% were seen once. Sequencing was performed on CD8+ T cells sorted from blood. The source of these receptors is a human donor in good health.

The chain uses TRBV2 and TRBJ2-5, with 7 positions matching TRBD2. J was trimmed by 1 base and V by 8 bases; bases with no gene match: 10. This CDR3 has 15 residues. Germline lookup yields CDR1 SNHLY and CDR2 FYNNEI. The CDR3 spells CASRGLAVTQETQYF. The CDR3 nucleotides read TGTGCCAGCCGAGGGCTAGCGGTGACCCAAGAGACCCAGTACTTC.

The V call is TRBV4-1, the J call TRBJ1-6, with a tentative D call TRBD1 (6 bases). Germline assignment: CDR1 MGHRA and CDR2 YSYEKL. V lost 4 bases and J 7 bases, leaving 14 bases between the germline ends. The CDR3 spans 15 residues. This chain's CDR3 is CASSPAGVENSPLHF. CDR3 bases: TGCGCCAGCAGCCCCGCAGGGGTGGAGAATTCACCCCTCCACTTT.

This clone turned up a few times. The V gene is TRBV9, the J gene TRBJ1-1; D is unclear. CDR3 length equals 13 residues. V lost 0 bases and J 4 bases, leaving 7 bases between the germline ends. Looked up from germline, CDR1 is SGDLS and CDR2 is YYNGEE. The DNA for the CDR3 is TGTGCCAGCAGCGTAGGGGCTCTCACTGAAGCTTTCTTT. This sequence encodes CASSVGALTEAFF.

This clone was observed once. The J gene is TRBJ2-7, the V gene TRBV7-9; 10 nucleotides align to TRBD1. There are 14 residues in the CDR3. The V segment lost 4 bases and the J segment 4 bases; nucleotides outside the gene matches: 4. In germline, CDR1 is SEHNR, CDR2 FQNEAQ (reference sequence). The DNA for the CDR3 is TGTGCCAGCAGCTCCTGGGACAGGGGATACGAGCAGTACTTC. Translating it yields CASSSWDRGYEQYF.

V gene TRBV9 combines with J gene TRBJ1-2; D is undetermined. V lost 4 bases and J lost 4, with 20 bases in between. The CDR3 runs 16 residues. Germline V gene sequence: CDR1 SGDLS, CDR2 YYNGEE. The CDR3 protein is CASSTSGQAYGYGYTF. The DNA for the CDR3 is TGTGCCAGCAGCACCAGCGGGCAGGCATACGGCTATGGCTACACCTTC. The full variable domain, rest sourced from reference TRBV9 and TRBJ1-2, is DSGVTQTPKHLITATGQRVTLRCSPRSGDLSVYWYQQSLDQGLQFLIQYYNGEERAKGNILERFSAQQFPDLHSELNLSSLELGDSALYFCASSTSGQAYGYGYTFGSGTRLTVV.

This clone was observed a few times. This sequence joins TRBV4-2 and TRBJ2-3; D is uncertain. V dropped 1 base and J dropped 2 bases, with 13 bases sitting between them. This CDR3 region has 16 residues. Germline-derived CDR1 and CDR2 are LGHNA and YNFKEQ. CDR3 nucleotides: TGTGCCAGCAGCCAAGGGCCCCGGAATCCCACAGATACGCAGTATTTT. It encodes CASSQGPRNPTDTQYF.

J is TRBJ2-3 and V is TRBV27, with 8 bases lining up with TRBD1. V lost 8 bases and J lost 4; bases outside the gene matches: 5. This CDR3 has 13 residues. Germline CDR1 and CDR2: MNHEY and SMNVEV (reference sequence). CDR3 nucleotide sequence: TGTGCCAGCCGAGGACAGGGCTCAGATACGCAGTATTTT. Residues: CASRGQGSDTQYF.

Turning to this clone: Other DNA sequences of this sample code for an identical CDR3. This chain connects TRBV9 to TRBJ1-1, with a weak D call TRBD1 (6 bases). The ends were cut back, 4 bases at V and 5 bases at J, with 12 bases in the middle. CDR3 length equals 13 residues. Germline V lookup: CDR1 SGDLS, CDR2 YYNGEE. This chain's CDR3 is CASSPEGDTEAFF. The CDR3, as DNA: TGTGCCAGCAGCCCGGAGGGGGATACTGAAGCTTTCTTT. The full variable domain, in which reference TRBV9 and TRBJ1-1 provide the parts outside the CDR3, is DSGVTQTPKHLITATGQRVTLRCSPRSGDLSVYWYQQSLDQGLQFLIQYYNGEERAKGNILERFSAQQFPDLHSELNLSSLELGDSALYFCASSPEGDTEAFFGQGTRLTVV.

The chain combines TRBV5-4 with TRBJ1-2; D gene unclear. Germline-derived CDR1 and CDR2 are SGHNT and YYREEE (reference sequence). Trimming took 0 bases from V and 4 from J, leaving 7 bases between them. The CDR3 length is 13 residues. The CDR3 loop is CASSLDSGYGYTF. The DNA for the CDR3 is TGTGCCAGCAGCTTGGACTCGGGCTATGGCTACACCTTC.

There are a few counts of this clone. V is TRBV7-9 and J is TRBJ2-4; D not resolved. CDR1 is SEHNR and CDR2 is FQNEAQ in the germline V gene (reference sequence). The CDR3 is 15 amino acids. The ends were cut back, 4 bases at V and 0 bases at J, with 10 bases in the middle. The CDR3 DNA sequence: TGTGCCAGCAGCTCTCCGTGGACAGCCAAAAACATTCAGTACTTC. It specifies CASSSPWTAKNIQYF.